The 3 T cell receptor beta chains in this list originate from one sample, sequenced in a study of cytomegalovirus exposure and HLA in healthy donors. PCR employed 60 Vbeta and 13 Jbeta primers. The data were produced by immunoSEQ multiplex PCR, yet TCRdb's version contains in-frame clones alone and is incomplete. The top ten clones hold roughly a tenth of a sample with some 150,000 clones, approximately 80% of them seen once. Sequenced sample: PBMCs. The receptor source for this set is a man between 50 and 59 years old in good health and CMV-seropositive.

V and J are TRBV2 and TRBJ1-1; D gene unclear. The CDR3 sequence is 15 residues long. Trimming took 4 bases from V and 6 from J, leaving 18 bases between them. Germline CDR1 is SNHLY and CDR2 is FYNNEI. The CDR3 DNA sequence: TGTGCCAGCAGTGCGTCCGCGACTTACGTACCTGAAGCTTTCTTT. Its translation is CASSASATYVPEAFF.

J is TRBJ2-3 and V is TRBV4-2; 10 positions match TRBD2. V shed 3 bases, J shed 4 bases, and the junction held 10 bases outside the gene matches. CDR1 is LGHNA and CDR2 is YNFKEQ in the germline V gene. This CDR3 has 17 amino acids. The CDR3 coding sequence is TGTGCCAGCAGCCAGTCAAGCGGGAGGGCCTCCCCAGATACGCAGTATTTT. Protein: CASSQSSGRASPDTQYF.

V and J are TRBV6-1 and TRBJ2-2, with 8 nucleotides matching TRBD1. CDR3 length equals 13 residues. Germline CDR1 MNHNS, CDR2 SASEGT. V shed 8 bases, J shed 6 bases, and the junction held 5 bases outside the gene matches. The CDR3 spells CASERTGSGELFF. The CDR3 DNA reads TGTGCCAGCGAAAGGACAGGGTCCGGGGAGCTGTTTTTT.